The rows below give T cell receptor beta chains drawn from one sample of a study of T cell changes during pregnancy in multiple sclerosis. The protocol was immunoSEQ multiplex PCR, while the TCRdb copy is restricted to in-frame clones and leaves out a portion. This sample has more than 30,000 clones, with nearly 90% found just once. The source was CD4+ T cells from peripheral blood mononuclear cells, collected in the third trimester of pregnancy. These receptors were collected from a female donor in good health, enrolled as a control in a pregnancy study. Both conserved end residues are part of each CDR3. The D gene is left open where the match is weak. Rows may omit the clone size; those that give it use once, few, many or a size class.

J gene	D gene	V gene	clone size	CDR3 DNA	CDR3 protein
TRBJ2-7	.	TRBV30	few	TGTGCCTGGAGTCCGACCCTCGACAGGTCCAACTACGAGCAGTACTTC	CAWSPTLDRSNYEQYF
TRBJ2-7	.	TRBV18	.	TGTGCCAGCTCACCCGGCGGGACCACCTACGAGCAGTACTTC	CASSPGGTTYEQYF
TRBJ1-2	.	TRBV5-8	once	TGTGCCAGCAGCTTGGAGGGGGGGCGTCACTATGGCTACACCTTC	CASSLEGGRHYGYTF
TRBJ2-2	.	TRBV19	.	TGTGCCAGTATGAACAGGGCGAACACCGGGGAGCTGTTTTTT	CASMNRANTGELFF
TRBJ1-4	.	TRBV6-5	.	TGTGCCAGCAGTGGACGACTAGGGGAAAAACTGTTTTTT	CASSGRLGEKLFF
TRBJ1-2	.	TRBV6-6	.	TGTGCCAGCAGTTACCACAGTACCTATGGCTACACCTTC	CASSYHSTYGYTF
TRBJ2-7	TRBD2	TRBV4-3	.	TGCGCCAGCAGCCACCACCGCGGACTAGTTAACGAGCAGTACTTC	CASSHHRGLVNEQYF
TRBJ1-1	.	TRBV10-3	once	TGTGCCATCAGTGAGTCGAGGACAGTTGGTGAAGCTTTCTTT	CAISESRTVGEAFF
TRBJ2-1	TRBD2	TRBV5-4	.	TGTGCCAGCAGCCCCGGGACTAGCGGAAGGTACAATGAGCAGTTCTTC	CASSPGTSGRYNEQFF
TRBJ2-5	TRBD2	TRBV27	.	TGTGCCAGCAGTTTAGCGCCTAGCGGGGGGACGGAGACCCAGTACTTC	CASSLAPSGGTETQYF
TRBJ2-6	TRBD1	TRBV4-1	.	TGCGCCAGCAGCCCGACAGGGGTGGGGGCCAACGTCCTGACTTTC	CASSPTGVGANVLTF
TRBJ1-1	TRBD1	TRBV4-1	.	TGCGCCAGCAGCCAAGTACAGGGGACCACTGAAGCTTTCTTT	CASSQVQGTTEAFF
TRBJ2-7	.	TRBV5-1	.	TGCGCCAGCAGCTTGGGGGGGGGCAGCTACGAGCAGTACTTC	CASSLGGGSYEQYF
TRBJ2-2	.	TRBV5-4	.	TGTGCCAGCAGCCCGAACGGGGGAGCAGTCACCGGGGAGCTGTTTTTT	CASSPNGGAVTGELFF
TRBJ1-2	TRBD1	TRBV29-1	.	TGCAGCGCACGGACAGGGGCAGGTGGCTACACCTTC	CSARTGAGGYTF
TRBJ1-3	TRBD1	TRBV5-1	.	TGCGCCAGCAGCCTGCGACAGGGGGACACCATATATTTT	CASSLRQGDTIYF
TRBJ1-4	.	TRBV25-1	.	TGTGCCAGCAGTGATAGACAGTTGGGGGGTGAAAAACTGTTTTTT	CASSDRQLGGEKLFF
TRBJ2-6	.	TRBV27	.	TGTGCCAGCAGTCAGGGGTTTTTGGACTCTGGGGCCAACGTCCTGACTTTC	CASSQGFLDSGANVLTF
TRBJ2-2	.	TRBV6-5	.	TGTGCCAGCAGTTGGGAGGCCGGAACGCCCGGGGAGCTGTTTTTT	CASSWEAGTPGELFF
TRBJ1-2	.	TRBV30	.	TGTGCCTGGAGTGCTCTGGGCCCAGGGGTCTATGGCTACACCTTC	CAWSALGPGVYGYTF
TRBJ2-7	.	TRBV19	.	TGTGCCAGTAGTAGGGCCTTACCAGCCTACGAGCAGTACTTC	CASSRALPAYEQYF
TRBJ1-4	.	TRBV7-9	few	TGTGCCAGCAGTCCGCAGGGGACAAATGAAAAACTGTTTTTT	CASSPQGTNEKLFF
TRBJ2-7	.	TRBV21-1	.	TGTGCCAGCAGCTCCGGGGACAGCGAGAACTTTCCCTACGAGCAGTACTTC	CASSSGDSENFPYEQYF
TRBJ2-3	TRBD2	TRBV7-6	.	TGTGCCAGCAGCTTAGGGACTAGCGGGATTCCTCAGGATACGCAGTATTTT	CASSLGTSGIPQDTQYF
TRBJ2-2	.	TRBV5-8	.	TGTGCCAGCAGCTTGGGACTAGGAGGCCTCGGGGAGCTGTTTTTT	CASSLGLGGLGELFF
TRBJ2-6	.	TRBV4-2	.	TGTGCCAGCAGCCAAGATGATTCCCTAACTGGGGCCAACGTCCTGACTTTC	CASSQDDSLTGANVLTF
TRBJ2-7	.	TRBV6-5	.	TGTGCCAGCAGTTACTCGGGGGGAACTTCCTACGAGCAGTACTTC	CASSYSGGTSYEQYF
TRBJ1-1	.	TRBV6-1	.	TGTGCCAGCAGTGAATCGGAGGGGCGCTCAGCTTTCTTT	CASSESEGRSAFF
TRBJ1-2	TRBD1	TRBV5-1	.	TGCGCCAGCAGCCCCGCGGGGACAGTTTATTATGGCTACACCTTC	CASSPAGTVYYGYTF
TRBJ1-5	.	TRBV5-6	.	TGTGCCAGCAGCCTCGGACAGTCGGGCAGCAATCAGCCCCAGCATTTT	CASSLGQSGSNQPQHF
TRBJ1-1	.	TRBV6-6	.	TGTGCCAGCAGCCCCAGAGACGGGGCTTTCTTT	CASSPRDGAFF
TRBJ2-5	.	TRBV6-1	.	TGTGCCAGCAGTGAAGTGTCTAGCCGAGAGACCCAGTACTTC	CASSEVSSRETQYF
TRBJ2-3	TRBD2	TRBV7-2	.	TGTGCCAGCAGCCCATTGGGACTAGCGGACACAGATACGCAGTATTTT	CASSPLGLADTDTQYF
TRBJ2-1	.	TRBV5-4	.	TGTGCCAGCAGCGCCGCGGGGGCCTCCTACAATGAGCAGTTCTTC	CASSAAGASYNEQFF
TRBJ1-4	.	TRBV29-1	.	TGCAGCGTAACAGGGCCAACTAATGAAAAACTGTTTTTT	CSVTGPTNEKLFF
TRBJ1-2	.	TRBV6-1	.	TGTGCCAGCAGTGAAGGCTTCGGACTGGGGGGCTACACCTTC	CASSEGFGLGGYTF
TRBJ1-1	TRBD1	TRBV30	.	TGTGCCTGGAGAACGGACAGGTCCAGGTTT	CAWRTDRSRF
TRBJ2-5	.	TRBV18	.	TGTGCCAGCTCACCAAAGGGGGAGACCCAGTACTTC	CASSPKGETQYF
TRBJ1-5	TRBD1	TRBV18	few	TGTGCCAGCTCAGGACAGGGCAATCAGCCCCAGCATTTT	CASSGQGNQPQHF
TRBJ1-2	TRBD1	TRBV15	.	TGTGCCACCAGCAGAGCTACAGGGGTTAACTATGGCTACACCTTC	CATSRATGVNYGYTF
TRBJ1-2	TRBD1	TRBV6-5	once	TGTGCCAGCAGTGGCGGACAGGGTCCCTATGGCTACACCTTC	CASSGGQGPYGYTF
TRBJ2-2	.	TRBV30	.	TGTGCCTGGAGTGTAGGTGGGGGCAACACCGGGGAGCTGTTTTTT	CAWSVGGGNTGELFF
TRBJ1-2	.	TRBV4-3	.	TGCGCCAGCAGCCAAGAATCTCGAGGACAGATCGTCTATGGCTACACCTTC	CASSQESRGQIVYGYTF
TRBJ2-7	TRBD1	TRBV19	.	TGTGCCAGTAGTGAACAGGGGAAGGGCTCCTACGAGCAGTACTTC	CASSEQGKGSYEQYF
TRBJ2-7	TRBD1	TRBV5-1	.	TGCGCCAGCAGCCCCGGGACAGGGGCGACATCCTACGAGCAGTACTTC	CASSPGTGATSYEQYF
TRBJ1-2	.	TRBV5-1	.	TGCGCCAGCAGCTTGGATGGTAGCCCGGGCTATGGCTACACCTTC	CASSLDGSPGYGYTF
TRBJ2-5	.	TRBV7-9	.	TGTGCCAGCAGCCCGGGCCCGGGGGTCCAAGAGACCCAGTACTTC	CASSPGPGVQETQYF
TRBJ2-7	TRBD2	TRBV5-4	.	TGTGCCAGCAGCTTGGGGCTAGCGGGCCCGTATACCTACGAGCAGTACTTC	CASSLGLAGPYTYEQYF
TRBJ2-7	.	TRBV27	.	TGTGCCAGCAGTTTGGCAGGGTACGAGCAGTACTTC	CASSLAGYEQYF
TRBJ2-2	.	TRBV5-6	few	TGTGCCAGCAGCTTGGGGCGTGCGGGGGCTAACACCGGGGAGCTGTTTTTT	CASSLGRAGANTGELFF
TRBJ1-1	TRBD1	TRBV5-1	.	TGCGCCAGCAGCTTCCAGGGGGGACGCACTGAAGCTTTCTTT	CASSFQGGRTEAFF
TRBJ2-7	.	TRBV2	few	TGTGCCAGCAGTCCCCGGACGGGAACCTACGAGCAGTACTTC	CASSPRTGTYEQYF
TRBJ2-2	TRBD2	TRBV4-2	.	TGTGCCAGCAGCCAACCCGGGACTAGCGGTCCCGGGGAGCTGTTTTTT	CASSQPGTSGPGELFF
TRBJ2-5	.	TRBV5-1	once	TGCGCCAGCAGCGCCGGTCAAGAGACCCAGTACTTC	CASSAGQETQYF
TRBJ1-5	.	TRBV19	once	TGTGCCAGTAGTACAGCGAGCTCCAGCAATCAGCCCCAGCATTTT	CASSTASSSNQPQHF
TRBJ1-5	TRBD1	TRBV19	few	TGTGCCAGTAGTGGCCCCAGACAGGGAAGCGGCAATCAGCCCCAGCATTTT	CASSGPRQGSGNQPQHF
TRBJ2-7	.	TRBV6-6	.	TGTGCCAGCAGGATTGGAGGGAGCCTATTCTCCTACGAGCAGTACTTC	CASRIGGSLFSYEQYF
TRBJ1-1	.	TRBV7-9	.	TGTGCCAGCAGCTTCAACATCAACACTGAAGCTTTCTTT	CASSFNINTEAFF
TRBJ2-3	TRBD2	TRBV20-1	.	TGCAGTGCTATAGCGGGGGAGCAGTATTTT	CSAIAGEQYF
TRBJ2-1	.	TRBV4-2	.	TGTGCCAGCAGCCAAGACCAGCTAGATCTTGGTGGTGAGCAGTTCTTC	CASSQDQLDLGGEQFF